One sample yielded the 30 T cell receptor beta chains listed below, sequenced in a study of T cells in Graves' hyperthyroidism and ophthalmopathy. RNA transcripts were the template for amplifying TCR beta CDR3 regions. During a first-round RT-PCR of the TCR CDR3, the HTBI primer set was used. MiXCR, run by TCRdb on the multiplex PCR reads, gives a single entry per CDR3 protein. The sample lists about 250,000 distinct CDR3 sequences, about 24% occurring once. Sequenced sample: blood. Every receptor here comes from a woman aged 40 to 50 with Graves' ophthalmopathy.

Details on this clonotype: A much more abundant neighbour one base away suggests this may be a read error. V usage is TRBV5-1 and J usage is TRBJ1-2, with D perhaps matching TRBD1 (6 bases). The CDR3 totals 13 residues. Looked up from germline, CDR1 is SGHRS and CDR2 is YFSETQ. Trimming removed 2 bases at V and 4 bases at J, with 9 bases between. CDR3 region: CASSFSGAYGYTF. CDR3 in DNA: TGCGCCAGCAGCTTTTCAGGGGCCTATGGCTACACCTTC.

This clonotype was found many times. V and J are TRBV5-1 and TRBJ2-2, with D unclear. CDR3 size: 15 residues. The germline CDR1 and CDR2 sequences are SGHRS and YFSETQ. Trimming stripped 4 bases from V and 5 bases from J, with 15 bases between. The chain's CDR3 is CASSPRWVVTGELFF. CDR3 nucleotide sequence: TGCGCCAGCAGCCCCCGGTGGGTAGTGACCGGGGAGCTGTTTTTT.

This clonotype appeared many times. V gene TRBV3-1 combines with J gene TRBJ1-2; D call uncertain. V gave up 0 bases and J gave up 4 bases, with 6 bases separating them. The CDR3 contains 13 residues. Germline V gene sequence: CDR1 LGHDT, CDR2 YNNKEL (reference sequence). CDR3 DNA: TGTGCCAGCAGCCAAGATCGGGGCTATGGCTACACCTTC. This encodes CASSQDRGYGYTF.

This clonotype was detected only a few times. A much larger clone differs from this one at a single base, so this may be a read error. The V and J genes are TRBV2 and TRBJ1-2; tentative D call: TRBD1 (5 bases). Germline assignment: CDR1 SNHLY and CDR2 FYNNEI. The CDR3 is 14 residues long. The CDR3 loop is CASTQHLGDLGYIF. The CDR3 nucleotides are TGTGCCAGCACTCAACATCTGGGGGACCTTGGCTACATCTTC.

Many counts were recorded for this clonotype. The chain combines TRBV12-3 or TRBV12-4 with TRBJ1-1; a weak D match, TRBD1 (6 bases). Between the trimmed V and J ends, which lost 3 bases and 6 bases, there was a span of 11 bases. The CDR3 is made up of 13 amino acids. CDR3 loop: CASSFQGPSEAFF. The CDR3 DNA reads TGTGCCAGCAGTTTTCAGGGGCCCTCTGAAGCTTTCTTT.

This clonotype was observed at least ten times. The gene calls are TRBV2 and TRBJ1-6, with no clear D. Germline loops: CDR1 SNHLY, CDR2 FYNNEI. V lost 5 bases to trimming and J lost 5 bases, with 10 bases between them. The CDR3 length is 14 residues. The CDR3 DNA reads TGTGCCAGCAGTCGGACCGAAGATAATTCACCCCTCCACTTT. It encodes CASSRTEDNSPLHF.

This clonotype was counted ten times or more. The chain is built from TRBV7-8 and TRBJ1-5; no clear D. Trimming took 2 bases from V and 6 from J, leaving 17 bases between them. CDR1 and CDR2 (germline): SGHVS, FQNEAQ. This CDR3 has 16 residues. DNA for the CDR3: TGTGCCAGCAGCTTATTGAAAGGCGTTGTAGCTCAGCCCCAGCATTTT. This sequence encodes CASSLLKGVVAQPQHF.

This sequence joins TRBV28 and TRBJ1-2; D not resolved. The CDR3 runs 14 residues. Trimming stripped 6 bases from V and 6 bases from J, with 17 bases between. The V gene's germline CDR1 is MDHEN and CDR2 SYDVKM. DNA of the CDR3: TGTGCCAGCAGCCCGCCGGGGAGAGTGGATGGCTACACCTTC. Protein product: CASSPPGRVDGYTF.

The chain uses TRBV6-1 and TRBJ1-2, with 7 bases fitting TRBD1. The CDR3 loop spans 14 amino acids. The J segment lost 1 base and the V segment lost 5 bases, leaving 4 bases of the junction unmatched. Germline lookup yields CDR1 MNHNS and CDR2 SASEGT. The chain's CDR3 is CASSRRDSNYGYTF. The CDR3 DNA reads TGTGCCAGCAGTCGCCGGGACAGTAACTATGGCTACACCTTC.

The table lists this clonotype with many counts. The chain carries TRBV20-1 and TRBJ2-4, with 8 bases lining up with TRBD2. The CDR3 spans 13 residues. Germline CDR1 DFQATT, CDR2 SNEGSKA (reference sequence). V was pared by 3 bases and J by 8 bases, with 6 bases of the junction left unmatched. The CDR3 DNA reads TGCAGTGCTAGCTTCCCGGGAGGGTACATTCAGTACTTC. The encoded protein is CSASFPGGYIQYF.

In this sample, this clonotype turned up many times. As DNA, the CDR3 is TGCAGTGCGCCAGGCCGGGACAAAGAAAGCAATCAGCCCCAGCATTTT. Its protein product is CSAPGRDKESNQPQHF. V usage is TRBV20-1 and J usage is TRBJ1-5, with D possibly being TRBD1 (6 bases). V shed 6 bases and J shed 1 base, with 19 bases lying between them. The CDR3 spans 16 residues. Germline V gene lookup returns CDR1 DFQATT and CDR2 SNEGSKA (reference sequence).

The chain recombines TRBV4-1 with TRBJ2-2; TRBD1 matches 8 bases. CDR1 MGHRA and CDR2 YSYEKL come from the germline V gene. The CDR3 has 16 residues. Trimming removed 4 bases from V and 2 bases from J; junction bases left unmatched: 6. In nucleotides, the CDR3 is TGCGCCAGCAGCCCTATAGGACAGGGAAACACCGGGGAGCTGTTTTTT. Translated, it gives CASSPIGQGNTGELFF.

The chain is built from TRBV28 and TRBJ2-7; 8 bases match TRBD1. Germline CDR1 reads MDHEN; CDR2 reads SYDVKM. The CDR3 runs 16 residues. Trimming took 5 bases from V and 4 from J; bases not matched to a gene: 13. This CDR3 reads CASSDPRTGLEYEQYF. The CDR3 DNA reads as TGTGCCAGCAGTGATCCCAGGACAGGGTTGGAGTACGAGCAGTACTTC.

This clonotype appeared many times. The chain links TRBV6-1 to TRBJ2-7; D gene ambiguous. The CDR3 length is 15 residues. Trimming took off 4 bases at V and 3 bases at J, with 16 bases between the two ends. Germline-derived CDR1 and CDR2 are MNHNS and SASEGT. CDR3 DNA: TGTGCCAGCAGTGCCAGAGCAGCCGCTCGCTACGAGCAGTACTTC. Encoded protein: CASSARAAARYEQYF.

Many counts were recorded for this clonotype. The genes are TRBV6-9 and TRBJ2-7; D gene uncertain. The germline gives CDR1 MNHGY, CDR2 SVAAGI. V was shortened by 6 bases and J by 2 bases, with 8 bases between the two germline ends. The CDR3 totals 12 residues. In nucleotides, the CDR3 is TGTGCCAGCAGGGGGATCGCCTACGAGCAGTACTTC. Translated, it gives CASRGIAYEQYF.

V and J are TRBV4-1 and TRBJ2-5; tentative D call: TRBD1 (5 bases). CDR1 and CDR2 from the germline V gene are MGHRA and YSYEKL. The CDR3 has 13 residues. The V and J ends lost 1 base and 5 bases respectively, with 8 bases between them. The CDR3 DNA sequence: TGCGCCAGCAGCCAAGCAGGGTTGGAGACCCAGTACTTC. This codes for CASSQAGLETQYF.

At least ten counts were recorded for this clonotype. The chain uses TRBV30 and TRBJ2-6; D possibly matches TRBD1 or TRBD2 (5 bases each). In germline, CDR1 is GTSNPN, CDR2 SVGIG (reference sequence). The CDR3 loop spans 16 amino acids. Between the trimmed V and J ends, which lost 5 bases and 2 bases, there was a span of 16 bases. The CDR3 protein is CAWVRDGEPGANVLTF. The CDR3 bases are TGTGCCTGGGTTCGGGACGGCGAACCTGGGGCCAACGTCCTGACTTTC.

This clonotype was counted at least ten times. This chain connects TRBV29-1 to TRBJ2-2; D is unclear. Trimming pared 0 bases from V and 0 bases from J, leaving 5 bases between. The CDR3 runs 14 residues. Germline V gives CDR1 SQVTM, CDR2 ANQGSEA. The CDR3 DNA reads as TGCAGCGTTGAAGAACAAGCGAACACCGGGGAGCTGTTTTTT. It translates to CSVEEQANTGELFF.

The chain couples TRBV11-2 to TRBJ2-7, with a possible D match to TRBD2 (6 bases). Trimming took off 3 bases at V and 3 bases at J, with 12 bases between the two ends. The germline gives CDR1 SGHAT, CDR2 FQNNGV. The length of the CDR3 is 14 residues. The CDR3 sequence: CASSLGTSHYEQYF. CDR3 nucleotides: TGTGCCAGCAGCTTGGGGACTTCCCACTACGAGCAGTACTTC.

The table lists this clonotype with many counts. V and J are TRBV18 and TRBJ1-1; no reliable D call. V lost 2 bases, J lost 2 bases, and 9 bases lay in between. This CDR3 has 14 residues. CDR1 is KGHSH and CDR2 is LQKENI in the germline V gene. Here the CDR3 DNA reads TGTGCCAGCTCACCAAAGGTTCAAAACACTGAAGCTTTCTTT. This sequence encodes CASSPKVQNTEAFF.

This clonotype was detected ten times or more. J is TRBJ2-7 and V is TRBV19; D is uncertain. This CDR3 is built from 14 residues. Trimming cost V 6 bases and J 3 bases, with 15 bases left between them. CDR1 and CDR2 (germline): LNHDA, SQIVND (reference sequence). The CDR3 DNA reads as TGTGCCAGTAGCGTCCGGGCGGCCCGCTACGAGCAGTACTTC. Its protein product is CASSVRAARYEQYF.

The chain has TRBV19 and TRBJ1-5; D gene uncertain. V was pared by 4 bases and J by 1 base, with 11 bases between. This CDR3 comprises 15 residues. Germline-derived CDR1 and CDR2 are LNHDA and SQIVND (reference sequence). The chain's CDR3 is CASSNSQRSNQPQHF. The CDR3 coding sequence is TGTGCCAGTAGTAATTCTCAACGGAGCAATCAGCCCCAGCATTTT.

This clonotype was seen many times. The chain has TRBV28 and TRBJ1-5, with unresolved D. The CDR3 is made up of 16 amino acids. V gave up 6 bases and J gave up 0 bases, with 15 bases separating them. Germline V gene data show CDR1 as MDHEN and CDR2 as SYDVKM. This CDR3 is CASRPARGGSNQPQHF. The CDR3 DNA reads as TGTGCCAGCAGACCGGCGCGGGGAGGTAGCAATCAGCCCCAGCATTTT.

The chain has TRBV20-1 and TRBJ2-7; D is perhaps TRBD2 (5 bases). Trimming removed 6 bases from V and 6 bases from J, with 12 bases in between. Germline CDR1 DFQATT, CDR2 SNEGSKA (reference sequence). The CDR3 has 11 amino acids. CDR3 protein: CSAWGASEQYF. In nucleotides, the CDR3 is TGCAGTGCCTGGGGAGCAAGCGAGCAGTACTTC.

This clonotype was detected ten times or more. The chain recombines TRBV5-1 with TRBJ2-6; 7 bases fit TRBD1. With V trimmed by 3 bases and J by 0 bases, 6 bases remained unmatched. Germline assignment: CDR1 SGHRS and CDR2 YFSETQ. The CDR3 is 17 amino acids. In DNA form, the CDR3 reads TGCGCCAGCAGCTGGACAGGTGGTTCCTCTGGGGCCAACGTCCTGACTTTC. Its protein is CASSWTGGSSGANVLTF. Using reference TRBV5-1 and TRBJ2-6 for the parts outside the CDR3, the full variable domain is KAGVTQTPRYLIKTRGQQVTLSCSPISGHRSVSWYQQTPGQGLQFLFEYFSETQRNKGNFPGRFSGRQFSNSRSEMNVSTLELGDSALYLCASSWTGGSSGANVLTFGAGSRLTVL.

This clonotype was counted ten times or more. This clone may be a read error of a much larger clone one base away. V usage is TRBV7-8 and J usage is TRBJ1-3; no firm D call. CDR3 length: 14 residues. CDR1 is SGHVS and CDR2 is FQNEAQ in the germline V gene. This chain's CDR3 is CANSLRLSRNTIYF. The DNA for the CDR3 is TGTGCCAACAGCCTCCGCCTCTCCAGAAACACCATATATTTT.

This clonotype was found a few times. The rearrangement links TRBV6-1 to TRBJ2-5; the match to TRBD1 covers 11 bases. The CDR3 runs 15 residues. Germline V gene sequence: CDR1 MNHNS, CDR2 SASEGT. The V segment lost 6 bases and the J segment 3 bases; nucleotides outside the gene matches: 6. CDR3 sequence (DNA): TGTGCCAGCAGGGACAGGGGGCGCTTAGAAGAGACCCAGTACTTC. Its translation: CASRDRGRLEETQYF.

This clonotype has a count of ten or more. The genes are TRBV6-1 and TRBJ2-6; D call uncertain. Germline V gene lookup returns CDR1 MNHNS and CDR2 SASEGT. Between the trimmed V and J ends, which lost 11 bases and 0 bases, there was a span of 8 bases. The CDR3 is made up of 13 amino acids. The DNA for the CDR3 is TGTGCCGTCACCCGCTCTGGGGCCAACGTCCTGACTTTC. This sequence encodes CAVTRSGANVLTF.

Ten or more counts support this clonotype. This chain links TRBV7-9 with TRBJ1-1; 7 bases align to TRBD1. J gave up 7 bases and V 5 bases, and 7 bases lay outside the gene matches. Germline assignment: CDR1 SEHNR and CDR2 FQNEAQ (reference sequence). The CDR3 contains 13 residues. Here the CDR3 DNA reads TGTGCCAGCAGCCTTACAGGGGAGGGTGAAGCTTTCTTT. Translated, it gives CASSLTGEGEAFF.

This clonotype was counted ten times or more. This chain uses TRBV28 with TRBJ1-1, with a tentative D call TRBD1 (5 bases). Germline V gene data show CDR1 as MDHEN and CDR2 as SYDVKM. Trimming took 5 bases from V and 0 from J, leaving 13 bases between them. The CDR3 contains 15 residues. CDR3 DNA sequence: TGTGCCAGCAGTGCCGCCGGGACCATGAACACTGAAGCTTTCTTT. The encoded protein is CASSAAGTMNTEAFF.